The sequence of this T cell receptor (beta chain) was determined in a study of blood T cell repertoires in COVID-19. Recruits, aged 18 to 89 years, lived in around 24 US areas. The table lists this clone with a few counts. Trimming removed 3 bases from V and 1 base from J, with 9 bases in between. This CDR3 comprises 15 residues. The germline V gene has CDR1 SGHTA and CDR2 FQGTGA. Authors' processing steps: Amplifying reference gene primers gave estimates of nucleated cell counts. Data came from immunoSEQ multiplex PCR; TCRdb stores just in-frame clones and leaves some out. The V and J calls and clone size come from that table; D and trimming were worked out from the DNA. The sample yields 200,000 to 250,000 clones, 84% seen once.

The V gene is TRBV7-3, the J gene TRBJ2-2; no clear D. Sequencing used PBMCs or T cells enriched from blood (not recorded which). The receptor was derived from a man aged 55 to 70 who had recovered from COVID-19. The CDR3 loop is CASSFLTGNTGELFF. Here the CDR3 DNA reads TGTGCCAGCAGCTTTCTTACGGGGAACACCGGGGAGCTGTTTTTT.